This note documents a single TCR beta chain sequence. This sample was taken from a study of cytomegalovirus exposure and HLA in healthy donors. With 60 Vbeta and 13 Jbeta primers, the PCR was carried out. Original handling: It was a later analysis that counted 83 million or so unique TCR beta chains, of which around 11 million were shared. Sequencing was performed with immunoSEQ multiplex PCR; in TCRdb, only in-frame clones are kept and a portion is missing. V and J calls and clone size are given by that table; D and trimming were obtained from the DNA. This sample yields 150,000 to 200,000 clones, of which roughly 80% are seen a single time; about 1.4% belongs to the top ten. V lost 3 bases to trimming and J lost 0 bases; unmatched junction nucleotides: 5. Per germline, CDR1 ENHRY and CDR2 SYGVKD. The CDR3 runs 15 residues.

The sample was PBMCs. The sequence was collected from a woman in her thirties in good health and CMV-seronegative. The chain recombines TRBV10-3 with TRBJ2-7, with TRBD1 matching over 7 bases. The DNA for the CDR3 is TGTGCCATCAGTGAAAGGGGGCCTACCTCCTACGAGCAGTACTTC. The encoded protein is CAISERGPTSYEQYF.